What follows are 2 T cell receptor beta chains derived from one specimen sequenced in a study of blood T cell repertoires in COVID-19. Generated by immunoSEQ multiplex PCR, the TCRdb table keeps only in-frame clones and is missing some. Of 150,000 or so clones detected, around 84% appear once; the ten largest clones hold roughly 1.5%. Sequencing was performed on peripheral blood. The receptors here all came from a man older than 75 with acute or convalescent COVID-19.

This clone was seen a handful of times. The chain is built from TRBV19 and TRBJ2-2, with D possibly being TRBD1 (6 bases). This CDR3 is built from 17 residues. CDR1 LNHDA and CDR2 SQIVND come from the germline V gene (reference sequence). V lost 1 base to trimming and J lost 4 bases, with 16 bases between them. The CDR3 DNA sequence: TGTGCCAGTAGTATAGTGATCAGGGGTACGATCACCGGGGAGCTGTTTTTT. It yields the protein CASSIVIRGTITGELFF.

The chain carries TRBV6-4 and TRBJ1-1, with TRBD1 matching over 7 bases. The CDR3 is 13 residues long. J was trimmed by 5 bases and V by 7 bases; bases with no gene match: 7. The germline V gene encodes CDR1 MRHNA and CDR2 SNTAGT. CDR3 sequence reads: CASKTGETTEAFF. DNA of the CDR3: TGTGCCAGCAAAACAGGGGAAACTACTGAAGCTTTCTTT.